This TCR beta chain was profiled in a study of cytomegalovirus exposure and HLA in healthy donors. 13 Jbeta primers and 60 Vbeta primers were used for the PCR. Profiled with immunoSEQ multiplex PCR; TCRdb holds only in-frame clones, not every one. The top ten clones hold 0.24% of a sample with 90,000 to 150,000 clones, around 80% of them seen once. This CDR3 comprises 14 residues. The germline gives CDR1 SGHRS, CDR2 YFSETQ. V lost 3 bases and J lost 3, with 12 bases in between. This clone appeared a few times. V is TRBV5-1 and J is TRBJ1-1; possibly TRBD1 for D (5 bases). The TCR sequence derives from a man between 50 and 59 years old in good health and CMV-seronegative. Sequencing input: PBMCs. The CDR3 here is CASSSTVGDTEAFF. Written as DNA, the CDR3 is TGCGCCAGCAGCTCGACAGTAGGAGACACTGAAGCTTTCTTT.